This TCR beta chain appears in the sequencing data of a study of blood T cells in healthy people across ages. Germline V CDR1 and CDR2: SGHRS, YFSETQ. Between the trimmed V and J ends, which lost 5 bases and 2 bases, there was a span of 13 bases. The CDR3 has 14 amino acids. A second about 7 to 11 cycle PCR used barcoded and J-beta primers. Through a template-switch adaptor with 12 random nucleotides, each cDNA molecule received a tag. Researchers report that each sample yielded at least 3 million CDR3-containing paired-end reads. TCRdb used MiXCR to reprocess the 5' RACE reads, holding one entry per CDR3 protein. The sample includes 1.5 million to 2 million distinct CDR3 sequences, 30% to 40% of them seen just once. This clonotype is a singleton in its sample. What it binds is not known. Study-level points and caveats: Aged donors had fewer naive CD4+ cells and lower diversity than long-lived donors. Per-million-T-cell TCR beta diversity fell roughly linearly with age.

Sequenced: blood. The origin of this receptor is a human donor in good health. The J gene is TRBJ1-1, the V gene TRBV5-1; unclear D gene. CDR3 sequence reads: CASRRGRENTEAFF. In DNA form, the CDR3 reads TGCGCCAGCAGGCGAGGACGGGAAAACACTGAAGCTTTCTTT.